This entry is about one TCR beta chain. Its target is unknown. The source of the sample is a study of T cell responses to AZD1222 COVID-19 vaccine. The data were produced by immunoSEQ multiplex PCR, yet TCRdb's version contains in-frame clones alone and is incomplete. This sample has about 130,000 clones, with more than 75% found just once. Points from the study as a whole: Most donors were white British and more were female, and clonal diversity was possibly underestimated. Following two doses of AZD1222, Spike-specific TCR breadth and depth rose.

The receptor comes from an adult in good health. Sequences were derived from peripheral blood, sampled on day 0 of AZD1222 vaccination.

The CDR3: CASSTAGGQEFGYTF. The CDR3 DNA sequence: TGTGCCAGCAGCACAGCGGGGGGACAGGAGTTTGGCTACACCTTC. This sequence joins TRBV7-2 and TRBJ1-2; 8 nucleotides agree with TRBD1. The CDR3 length is 15 residues. The junction had 12 bases not matched to a gene; V was cut back by 5 bases and J by 7 bases. Germline values: CDR1 SGHTA, CDR2 FQGNSA.